Following are 20 T cell receptor beta chains from one sample sequenced in a study of cytomegalovirus exposure and HLA in healthy donors. Data came from immunoSEQ multiplex PCR; TCRdb stores just in-frame clones and leaves some out. The sample carries about 160,000 clones, around 85% recorded once. The specimen sequenced was PBMCs. The receptors here all came from a woman younger than 45 in good health and CMV-seronegative.

V and J are TRBV9 and TRBJ2-1; 8 bases are a match to TRBD1. V shed 0 bases and J 6 bases; nucleotides not matched to a gene: 5. The CDR3 is made up of 15 amino acids. The germline V gene encodes CDR1 SGDLS and CDR2 YYNGEE. This CDR3 reads CASSVGGQDSNEQFF. CDR3 DNA: TGTGCCAGCAGCGTAGGGGGACAGGACTCCAATGAGCAGTTCTTC.

This chain uses TRBV7-8 with TRBJ2-7; no clear D gene. V was shortened by 1 base and J by 1 base, with 14 bases between the two germline ends. Germline V gives CDR1 SGHVS, CDR2 FQNEAQ. This CDR3 region has 16 residues. CDR3 nucleotide sequence: TGTGCCAGCAGCTTAGGGGCGGAAAAGTCATCCTACGAGCAGTACTTC. Its protein product is CASSLGAEKSSYEQYF.

This chain joins TRBV7-6 and TRBJ2-3, with D perhaps matching TRBD1 (5 bases). CDR3 length: 16 amino acids. V shed 1 base and J shed 3 bases, with 14 bases lying between them. The germline CDR1 and CDR2 sequences are SGHVS and FNYEAQ. The CDR3 spells CASSLDPDTGTDTQYF. The DNA of the CDR3 is TGTGCCAGCAGCTTAGATCCGGACACGGGTACAGATACGCAGTATTTT.

This clone came up once. This chain uses TRBV7-3 with TRBJ2-5; 7 nucleotides align to TRBD2. CDR1 is SGHTA and CDR2 is FQGTGA in the germline V gene. V dropped 2 bases and J dropped 5; count of bases not matched to a gene: 2. This CDR3 has 13 residues. This CDR3 reads CASSLGRGETQYF. CDR3 coding DNA: TGTGCCAGCAGCTTAGGGCGGGGGGAGACCCAGTACTTC.

V and J are TRBV7-6 and TRBJ1-1; D gene uncertain. The CDR3 has 13 amino acids. Deletions cut 8 bases from V and 2 bases from J, with 12 bases between. The germline V gene encodes CDR1 SGHVS and CDR2 FNYEAQ. The CDR3 here is CASADITNTEAFF. CDR3 bases: TGTGCCAGCGCCGATATTACCAACACTGAAGCTTTCTTT.

The table lists this clone with a count of one. The J gene is TRBJ1-1, the V gene TRBV10-3; D ambiguous. Trimming stripped 5 bases from V and 0 bases from J, with 16 bases between. The length of the CDR3 is 16 residues. The germline gives CDR1 ENHRY, CDR2 SYGVKD. DNA for the CDR3: TGTGCCATCAGTCAAAACCCGAAGAATATGAACACTGAAGCTTTCTTT. Encoded protein: CAISQNPKNMNTEAFF.

V and J are TRBV27 and TRBJ2-1; D is unresolved. Germline-derived CDR1 and CDR2 are MNHEY and SMNVEV (reference sequence). This CDR3 contains 15 residues. Trimming pared 4 bases from V and 6 bases from J, leaving 16 bases between. In DNA form, the CDR3 reads TGTGCCAGCAGTTCCTCAAGGACCAGCCTCAATGAGCAGTTCTTC. It specifies CASSSSRTSLNEQFF.

The chain carries TRBV27 and TRBJ2-7; TRBD1 matches 8 bases. Germline loops: CDR1 MNHEY, CDR2 SMNVEV (reference sequence). The CDR3 runs 13 residues. V lost 5 bases, J lost 5 bases, and 5 bases stayed unmatched. CDR3 residues: CASSTGGGNEQYF. The DNA for the CDR3 is TGTGCCAGCAGTACAGGGGGAGGTAACGAGCAGTACTTC.

V and J are TRBV4-2 and TRBJ2-7; tentatively, D is TRBD2 (5 bases). Germline CDR1 reads LGHNA; CDR2 reads YNFKEQ. Trimming removed 3 bases at V and 6 bases at J, with 9 bases between. CDR3 length: 12 residues. The CDR3 protein is CASSHGRGEQYF. Written as DNA, the CDR3 is TGTGCCAGCAGCCACGGACGGGGCGAGCAGTACTTC.

This chain joins TRBV29-1 and TRBJ2-7; D unresolved. Germline CDR1 and CDR2: SQVTM and ANQGSEA. Trimming removed 4 bases from V and 4 bases from J, with 20 bases in between. This CDR3 is built from 15 residues. The CDR3 is CSVVAHSPLGYEQYF. The CDR3 DNA follows: TGCAGCGTTGTCGCCCACAGCCCGTTAGGTTACGAGCAGTACTTC.

The chain combines TRBV14 with TRBJ2-1; D remains unclear. V was cut by 1 base and J by 10 bases, with 5 bases left in between. CDR1 is SGHDN and CDR2 is FVKESK in the germline V gene. This CDR3 has 11 residues. The CDR3 region is CASSQVTEQFF. CDR3 DNA: TGTGCCAGCAGCCAAGTTACAGAGCAGTTCTTC.

The CDR3 region has the DNA TGCGCCAGCAGCCATGCAACAGGGGTCTCCTACGAGCAGTACTTC. Translating gives CASSHATGVSYEQYF. J is TRBJ2-7 and V is TRBV4-1; 7 nucleotides agree with TRBD1. Germline loops: CDR1 MGHRA, CDR2 YSYEKL. The trim removed 3 bases at V and 0 bases at J, leaving 5 bases unmatched. The CDR3 totals 15 residues.

The genes are TRBV9 and TRBJ2-5, with D maybe TRBD2 (5 bases). This CDR3 has 15 amino acids. The V and J ends lost 2 bases and 2 bases respectively, with 13 bases between them. Per the germline V gene, CDR1 is SGDLS and CDR2 is YYNGEE. CDR3 amino acids: CASSVGSGGQETQYF. CDR3 nucleotide sequence: TGTGCCAGCAGCGTCGGTTCAGGAGGACAAGAGACCCAGTACTTC.

The genes are TRBV4-3 and TRBJ2-1, with 13 positions matching TRBD2. The CDR3 sequence is 17 residues long. Germline CDR1 is LGHNA and CDR2 is YSLEER. J gave up 3 bases and V 2 bases, and 4 bases lay outside the gene matches. This CDR3 is CASSQPRLAGGYNEQFF. The CDR3 DNA sequence: TGCGCCAGCAGCCAACCTCGACTAGCGGGAGGCTACAATGAGCAGTTCTTC.

This rearrangement joins TRBV4-2 to TRBJ2-1; weak D call: TRBD2 (6 bases). In germline, CDR1 is LGHNA, CDR2 YNFKEQ. Trimming cost V 3 bases and J 0 bases, with 15 bases left between them. This CDR3 contains 17 residues. CDR3 region: CASSQEGTDSSYNEQFF. The CDR3 DNA follows: TGTGCCAGCAGCCAGGAGGGGACTGATAGCTCCTACAATGAGCAGTTCTTC.

This clone was observed a single time. J is TRBJ1-1 and V is TRBV27; tentative D call: TRBD1 (5 bases). Germline loops: CDR1 MNHEY, CDR2 SMNVEV (reference sequence). The CDR3 length is 14 residues. The V end lost 5 bases, the J end lost 7 bases, and 17 bases lay between the germline ends. Here the CDR3 reads CASSPPTAGGEAFF. The DNA of the CDR3 is TGTGCCAGCAGTCCACCGACAGCTGGGGGTGAAGCTTTCTTT.

This chain connects TRBV6-5 to TRBJ2-7; no clear D. CDR3 size: 16 residues. CDR1 MNHEY and CDR2 SVGAGI come from the germline V gene. V was trimmed by 0 bases and J by 2 bases, leaving 14 bases between them. CDR3 region: CASSYSRKQLTYEQYF. The CDR3 coding sequence is TGTGCCAGCAGTTACTCGAGGAAACAGCTAACCTACGAGCAGTACTTC.

The chain links TRBV7-2 to TRBJ1-1; D gene uncertain. This CDR3 comprises 11 residues. The V and J ends lost 2 bases and 5 bases respectively, with 3 bases between them. In germline, CDR1 is SGHTA, CDR2 FQGNSA. The chain's CDR3 is CASSLFTEAFF. Here the CDR3 DNA reads TGTGCCAGCAGCTTATTTACTGAAGCTTTCTTT.

This chain joins TRBV9 and TRBJ2-3; 8 bases line up with TRBD1. The trim removed 4 bases at V and 1 base at J, leaving 5 bases unmatched. CDR1 and CDR2 (germline): SGDLS, YYNGEE. The CDR3 covers 15 residues. CDR3 in amino acids: CASSPRQGRTDTQYF. As DNA, the CDR3 is TGTGCCAGCAGCCCCAGACAGGGGCGCACAGATACGCAGTATTTT. Looking up the rest from reference TRBV9 and TRBJ2-3 gives the full variable domain: DSGVTQTPKHLITATGQRVTLRCSPRSGDLSVYWYQQSLDQGLQFLIQYYNGEERAKGNILERFSAQQFPDLHSELNLSSLELGDSALYFCASSPRQGRTDTQYFGPGTRLTVL.

The CDR3 region is CASSLRQGASYGYTF. The CDR3 DNA reads TGTGCCAGCAGTTTAAGGCAGGGGGCCTCCTATGGCTACACCTTC. The rearrangement joins TRBV28 to TRBJ1-2, with TRBD1 matching over 8 bases. The CDR3 consists of 15 residues. With V trimmed by 2 bases and J by 4 bases, 6 bases remained unmatched. Germline V gene lookup returns CDR1 MDHEN and CDR2 SYDVKM.